This T cell receptor (beta chain) was recorded in a study of T cell changes during pregnancy in multiple sclerosis (dated by TCRdb to about 2019). With regard to the full study: The study examined how the T cell repertoire changed over the course of pregnancy in women with multiple sclerosis.

Receptor amplification or capture employed the immunoSEQ multiplex PCR assay. TCRdb took this table from immuneACCESS and kept in-frame rearrangements with V and J called. Such tables lack part of the clones; where checked against another copy, unresolved V genes explain under half of the gap, and the rest is unexplained. A total of around 16,000 clones appear in this sample, 75% to 85% of them only once. The ten top clones hold roughly 15% of the sample. Reading the germline V gene gives CDR1 MDHEN and CDR2 SYDVKM. Spanning cysteine to phenylalanine, the CDR3 consists of 15 amino acids. Of the read, only the CDR3 DNA is kept; its 45 bases are in frame from base 1. Trimming leaves V shorter by 5 bases and J shorter by 2 bases, with the junction holding 8 bases beyond the gene matches. This clone has just a few counts. Its specific antigen is unknown. Per-nucleotide qualities are absent, and no much larger clonotype sits a single base away.

This receptor was obtained from a female donor in good health, enrolled as a control in a pregnancy study. The starting material was CD8+ T cells from peripheral blood mononuclear cells, obtained after pregnancy. The rearrangement combines TRBV28 with TRBJ1-2, with 7 bases aligning to TRBD1. The CDR3 region: CASSPQGGLNYGYTF. The DNA sequence is given as TGTGCCAGCAGTCCCCAGGGGGGCTTGAACTATGGCTACACCTTC.